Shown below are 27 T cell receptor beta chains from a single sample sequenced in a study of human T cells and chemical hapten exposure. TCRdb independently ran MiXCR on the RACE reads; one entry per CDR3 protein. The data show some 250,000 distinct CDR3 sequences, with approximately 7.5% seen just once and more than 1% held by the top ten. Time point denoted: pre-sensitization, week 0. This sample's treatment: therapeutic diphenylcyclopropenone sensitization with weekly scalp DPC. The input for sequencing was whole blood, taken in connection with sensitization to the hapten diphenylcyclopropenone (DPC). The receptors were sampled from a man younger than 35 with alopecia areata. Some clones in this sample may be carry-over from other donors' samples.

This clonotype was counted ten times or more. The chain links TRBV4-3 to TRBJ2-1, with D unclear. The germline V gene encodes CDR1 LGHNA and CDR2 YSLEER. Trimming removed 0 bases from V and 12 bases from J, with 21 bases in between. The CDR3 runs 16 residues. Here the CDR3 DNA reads TGCGCCAGCAGCCAAGAGTGGGTCTCTTTGAAGGCATGGCAGTTCTTC. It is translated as CASSQEWVSLKAWQFF.

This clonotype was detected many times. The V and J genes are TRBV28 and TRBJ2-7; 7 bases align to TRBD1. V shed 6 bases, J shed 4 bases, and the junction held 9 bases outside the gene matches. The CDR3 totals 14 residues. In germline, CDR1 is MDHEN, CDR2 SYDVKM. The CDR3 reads CASRGTGTVYEQYF. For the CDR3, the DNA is TGTGCCAGCAGGGGAACCGGGACAGTTTACGAGCAGTACTTC.

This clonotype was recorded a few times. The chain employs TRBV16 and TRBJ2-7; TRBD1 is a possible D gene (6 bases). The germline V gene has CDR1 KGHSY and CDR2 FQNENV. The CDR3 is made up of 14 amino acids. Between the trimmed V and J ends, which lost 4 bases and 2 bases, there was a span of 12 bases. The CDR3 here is CASSPGEGTYEQYV. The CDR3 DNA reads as TGTGCCAGCAGCCCAGGGGAAGGCACCTACGAGCAGTACGTC.

CDR3 amino acids: CASSYSRGPGIQYF. In nucleotides, the CDR3 is TGTGCCAGCAGTTACTCGCGGGGACCTGGCATTCAGTACTTC. The V and J genes are TRBV6-2 or TRBV6-3 and TRBJ2-4, with D possibly being TRBD2 (6 bases). CDR1 is MNHEY and CDR2 is SVGEGT in the germline V gene. The V and J ends lost 0 bases and 9 bases respectively, with 12 bases between them. The CDR3 contains 14 residues.

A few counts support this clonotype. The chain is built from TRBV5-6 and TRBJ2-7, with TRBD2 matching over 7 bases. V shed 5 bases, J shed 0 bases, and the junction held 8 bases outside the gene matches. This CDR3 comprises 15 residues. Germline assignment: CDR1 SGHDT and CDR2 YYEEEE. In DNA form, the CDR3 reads TGTGCCAGCAGGCCGGGACTAACAAGCTCCTACGAGCAGTACGTC. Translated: CASRPGLTSSYEQYV.

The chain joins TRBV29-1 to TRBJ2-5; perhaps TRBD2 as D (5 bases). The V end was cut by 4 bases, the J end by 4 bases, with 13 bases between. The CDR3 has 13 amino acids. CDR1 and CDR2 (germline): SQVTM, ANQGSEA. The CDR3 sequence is CSVASTSLETQYF. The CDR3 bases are TGCAGCGTTGCCTCTACTAGTTTAGAGACCCAGTACTTC.

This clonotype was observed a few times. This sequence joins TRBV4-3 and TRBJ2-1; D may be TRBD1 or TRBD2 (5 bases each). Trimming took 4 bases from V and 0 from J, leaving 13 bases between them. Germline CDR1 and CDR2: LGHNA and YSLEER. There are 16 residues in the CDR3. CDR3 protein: CASSPHRRSSYNEQFF. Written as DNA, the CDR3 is TGCGCCAGCAGCCCACACAGGAGGAGCTCCTACAATGAGCAGTTCTTC.

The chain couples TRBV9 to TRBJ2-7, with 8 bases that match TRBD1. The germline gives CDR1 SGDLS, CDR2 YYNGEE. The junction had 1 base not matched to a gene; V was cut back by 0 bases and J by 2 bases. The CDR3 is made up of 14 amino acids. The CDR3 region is CASSVAGQAYEQYF. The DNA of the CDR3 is TGTGCCAGCAGCGTAGCGGGACAGGCCTACGAGCAGTACTTC. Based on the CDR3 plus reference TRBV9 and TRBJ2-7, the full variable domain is DSGVTQTPKHLITATGQRVTLRCSPRSGDLSVYWYQQSLDQGLQFLIQYYNGEERAKGNILERFSAQQFPDLHSELNLSSLELGDSALYFCASSVAGQAYEQYFGPGTRLTVT.

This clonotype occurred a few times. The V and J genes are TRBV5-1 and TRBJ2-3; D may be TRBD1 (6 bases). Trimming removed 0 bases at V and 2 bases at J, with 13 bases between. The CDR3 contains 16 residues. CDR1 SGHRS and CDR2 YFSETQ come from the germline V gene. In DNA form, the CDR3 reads TGCGCCAGCAGCTTGGCAGGGACACGAATCACAGATACGCAGTATTTT. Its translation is CASSLAGTRITDTQYF.

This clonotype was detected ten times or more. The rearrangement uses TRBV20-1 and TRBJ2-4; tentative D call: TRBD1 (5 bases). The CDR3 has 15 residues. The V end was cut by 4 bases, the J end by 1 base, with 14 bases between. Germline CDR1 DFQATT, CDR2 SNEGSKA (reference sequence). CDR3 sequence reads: CSAKGQPWAKNIQYF. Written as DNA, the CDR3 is TGCAGTGCTAAGGGGCAGCCCTGGGCCAAAAACATTCAGTACTTC.

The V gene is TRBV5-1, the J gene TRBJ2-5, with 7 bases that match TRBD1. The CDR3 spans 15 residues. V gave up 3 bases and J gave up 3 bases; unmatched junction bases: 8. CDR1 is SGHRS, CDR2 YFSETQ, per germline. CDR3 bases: TGCGCCAGCAGCTACGGACAGGCTCACAAAGAGACCCAGTACTTC. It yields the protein CASSYGQAHKETQYF.

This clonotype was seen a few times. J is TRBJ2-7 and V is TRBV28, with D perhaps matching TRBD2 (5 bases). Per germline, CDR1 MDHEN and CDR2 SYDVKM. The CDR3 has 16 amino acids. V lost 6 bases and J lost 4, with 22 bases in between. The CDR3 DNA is TGTGCCAGCAGGGGCCCGCGGGCAGTCAACCTTTACGAGCAGTACTTC. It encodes CASRGPRAVNLYEQYF.

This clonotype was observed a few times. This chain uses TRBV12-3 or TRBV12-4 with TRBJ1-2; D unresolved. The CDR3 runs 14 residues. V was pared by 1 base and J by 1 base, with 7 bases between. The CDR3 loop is CASSLVGVNYGYTF. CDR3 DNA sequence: TGTGCCAGCAGTTTAGTTGGGGTTAACTATGGCTACACCTTC.

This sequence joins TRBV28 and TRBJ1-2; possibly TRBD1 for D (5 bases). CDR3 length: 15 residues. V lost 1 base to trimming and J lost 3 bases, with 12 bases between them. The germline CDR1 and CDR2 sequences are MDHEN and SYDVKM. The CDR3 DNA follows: TGTGCCAGCAGTTTATCAGGGACGGGGCACTATGGCTACACCTTC. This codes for CASSLSGTGHYGYTF.

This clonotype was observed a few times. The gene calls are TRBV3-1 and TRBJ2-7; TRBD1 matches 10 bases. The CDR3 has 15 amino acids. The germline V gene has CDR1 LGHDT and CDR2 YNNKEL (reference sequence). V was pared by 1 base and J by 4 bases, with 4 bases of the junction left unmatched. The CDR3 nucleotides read TGTGCCAGCAGCCAAGGGACAGGGGGAATATACGAGCAGTACTTC. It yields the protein CASSQGTGGIYEQYF.

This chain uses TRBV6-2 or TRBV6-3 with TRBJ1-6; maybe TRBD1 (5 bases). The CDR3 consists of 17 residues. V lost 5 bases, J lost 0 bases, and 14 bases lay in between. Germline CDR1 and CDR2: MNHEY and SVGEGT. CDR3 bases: TGTGCCAGCAGTCCGCTGGAGGGGAGCTCCTATAATTCACCCCTCCACTTT. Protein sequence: CASSPLEGSSYNSPLHF.

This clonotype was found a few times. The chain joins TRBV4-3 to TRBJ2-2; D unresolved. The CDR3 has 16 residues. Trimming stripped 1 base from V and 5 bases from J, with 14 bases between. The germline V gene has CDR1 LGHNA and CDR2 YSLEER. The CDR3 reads CASSQGPEVATGELFF. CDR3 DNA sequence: TGCGCCAGCAGCCAAGGACCTGAGGTGGCAACCGGGGAGCTGTTTTTT.

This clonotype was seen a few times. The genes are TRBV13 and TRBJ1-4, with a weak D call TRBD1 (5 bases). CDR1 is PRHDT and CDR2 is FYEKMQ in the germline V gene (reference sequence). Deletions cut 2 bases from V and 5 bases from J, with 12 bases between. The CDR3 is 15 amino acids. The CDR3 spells CASSLFDSRNEKLFF. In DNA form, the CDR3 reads TGTGCCAGCAGCTTATTTGACAGCCGAAATGAAAAACTGTTTTTT.

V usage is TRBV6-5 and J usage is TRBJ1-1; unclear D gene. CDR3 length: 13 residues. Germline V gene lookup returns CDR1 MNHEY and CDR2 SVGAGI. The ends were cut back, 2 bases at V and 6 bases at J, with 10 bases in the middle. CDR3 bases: TGTGCCAGCAGTTACCGCACGACTTCTGAAGCTTTCTTT. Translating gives CASSYRTTSEAFF.

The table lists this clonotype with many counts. The CDR3 DNA sequence: TGTGCCAGCAGCATCGGACTGGGCGGTAGTTCACCCCTCCACTTT. This gives the protein CASSIGLGGSSPLHF. This rearrangement joins TRBV9 to TRBJ1-6; D is unresolved. V lost 4 bases and J lost 9, with 17 bases in between. Germline V gives CDR1 SGDLS, CDR2 YYNGEE. The CDR3 length is 15 residues.

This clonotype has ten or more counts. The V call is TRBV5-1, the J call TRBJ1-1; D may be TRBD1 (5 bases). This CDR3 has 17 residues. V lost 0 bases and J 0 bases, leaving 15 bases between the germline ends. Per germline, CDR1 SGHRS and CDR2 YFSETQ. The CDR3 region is CASSLAPAGSMNTEAFF. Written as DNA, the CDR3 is TGCGCCAGCAGCTTGGCCCCTGCAGGGTCCATGAACACTGAAGCTTTCTTT.

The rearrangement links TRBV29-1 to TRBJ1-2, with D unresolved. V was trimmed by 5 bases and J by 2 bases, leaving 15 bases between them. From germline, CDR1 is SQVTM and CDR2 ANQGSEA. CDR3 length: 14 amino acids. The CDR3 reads CSVITSVGNYGYTF. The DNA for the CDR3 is TGCAGCGTTATTACTTCGGTAGGGAACTATGGCTACACCTTC.

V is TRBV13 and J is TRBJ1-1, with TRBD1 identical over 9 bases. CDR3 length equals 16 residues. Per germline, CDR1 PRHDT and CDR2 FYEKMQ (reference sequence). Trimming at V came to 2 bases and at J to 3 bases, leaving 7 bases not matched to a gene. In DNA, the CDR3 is TGTGCCAGCAGCTTAAGTGGGACAGGGTATCACACTGAAGCTTTCTTT. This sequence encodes CASSLSGTGYHTEAFF. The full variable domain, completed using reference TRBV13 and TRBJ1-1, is AAGVIQSPRHLIKEKRETATLKCYPIPRHDTVYWYQQGPGQDPQFLISFYEKMQSDKGSIPDRFSAQQFSDYHSELNMSSLELGDSALYFCASSLSGTGYHTEAFFGQGTRLTVV.

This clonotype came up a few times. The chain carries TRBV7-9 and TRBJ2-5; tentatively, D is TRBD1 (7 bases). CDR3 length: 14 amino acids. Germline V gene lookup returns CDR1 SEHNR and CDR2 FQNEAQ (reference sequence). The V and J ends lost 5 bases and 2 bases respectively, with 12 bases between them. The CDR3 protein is CASSPAGQQETQYF. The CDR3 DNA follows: TGTGCCAGCAGCCCGGCGGGACAGCAAGAGACCCAGTACTTC.

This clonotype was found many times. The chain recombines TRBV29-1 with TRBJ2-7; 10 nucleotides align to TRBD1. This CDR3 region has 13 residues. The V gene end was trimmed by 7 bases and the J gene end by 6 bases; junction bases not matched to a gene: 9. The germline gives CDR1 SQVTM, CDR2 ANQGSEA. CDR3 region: CSAAGTGVGEQYF. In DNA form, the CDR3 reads TGCAGCGCCGCCGGGACAGGGGTAGGCGAGCAGTACTTC.

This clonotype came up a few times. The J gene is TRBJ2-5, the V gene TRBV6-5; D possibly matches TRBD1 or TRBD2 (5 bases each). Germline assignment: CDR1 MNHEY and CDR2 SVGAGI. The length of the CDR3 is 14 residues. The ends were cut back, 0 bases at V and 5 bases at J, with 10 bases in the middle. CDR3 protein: CASSYSGVTETQYF. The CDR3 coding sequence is TGTGCCAGCAGTTACTCGGGGGTGACGGAGACCCAGTACTTC.

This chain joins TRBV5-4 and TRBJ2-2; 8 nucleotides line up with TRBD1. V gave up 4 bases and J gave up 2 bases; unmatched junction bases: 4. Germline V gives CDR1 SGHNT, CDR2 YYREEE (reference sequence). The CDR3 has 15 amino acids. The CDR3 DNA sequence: TGTGCCAGCAGCATGGACAGGGTTAACACCGGGGAGCTGTTTTTT. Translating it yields CASSMDRVNTGELFF. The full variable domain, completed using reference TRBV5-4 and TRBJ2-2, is ETGVTQSPTHLIKTRGQQVTLRCSSQSGHNTVSWYQQALGQGPQFIFQYYREEENGRGNFPPRFSGLQFPNYSSELNVNALELDDSALYLCASSMDRVNTGELFFGEGSRLTVL.